This record looks at one T cell receptor beta chain sequence and its context. Antigen specificity is unknown. RNA transcripts served as the template for amplifying TCR beta CDR3 regions. First-round RT-PCR of the TCR CDR3 relied on the HTBI primer set. From the multiplex PCR reads, TCRdb called clonotypes with MiXCR, one entry per CDR3 protein. Counted here are 300,000 or so distinct CDR3 sequences, roughly 21% occurring once; the ten biggest clones make up around 45%. The CDR3 totals 14 residues. Germline V lookup: CDR1 LGHDT, CDR2 YNNKEL (reference sequence). V was trimmed by 4 bases and J by 1 base, leaving 10 bases between them. The record originates from a study of T cells in Graves' hyperthyroidism and ophthalmopathy. General study points: Median prediction lead before ophthalmopathy onset was 6.5 months with the model.

The sample was blood. This TCR was sampled from a woman aged 45-59 years with Graves' hyperthyroidism. The V call is TRBV3-1, the J call TRBJ1-1; no clear D gene. The CDR3 DNA follows: TGTGCCAGCAGCCCAAGGGAGGGGAACACTGAAGCTTTCTTT. This encodes CASSPREGNTEAFF.